This T cell receptor (beta chain) is drawn from a study of cytomegalovirus exposure and HLA in healthy donors. Study-wide results and limits: Analyses of presence/absence relied on an assumption of roughly uniform sequencing depth across donors.

PCR employed 60 Vbeta and 13 Jbeta primers. Clones were read by immunoSEQ multiplex PCR, and TCRdb kept only the in-frame ones, dropping some. The data show 250,000 or so clones, approximately 91% seen once. The CDR3 consists of 14 residues. V was cut by 6 bases and J by 0 bases, with 6 bases left in between. Germline-derived CDR1 and CDR2 are MNHNY and SVGAGI (reference sequence). As concerns this clone: The antigen is undetermined.

This TCR was recovered from a girl under 10 years old in good health and CMV-seronegative. The source material was PBMCs. This chain links TRBV6-6 with TRBJ2-6; D perhaps matches TRBD1 (5 bases). The CDR3 sequence is CASRQGSGANVLTF. The CDR3 DNA is TGTGCCAGCAGGCAGGGCTCTGGGGCCAACGTCCTGACTTTC.